The entry below gives a single T cell receptor beta chain sequence along with its context. Its matching antigen is unknown. The data stem from a study of tumor-infiltrating lymphocytes in localized non-small cell lung cancer. Study-wide background: Resected tumor was paired with non-adjacent uninvolved lung from the same patient.

The germline V gene encodes CDR1 MDHEN and CDR2 SYDVKM. V was trimmed by 7 bases and J by 0 bases, leaving 11 bases between them. The CDR3 has 14 amino acids. The assay was immunoSEQ multiplex PCR, and TCRdb's table has in-frame clones only and misses some. This table holds 16,000 or so clones, approximately 73% found once. Notes on the study in general: Different pieces of the same tissue went to different assays, confounding technical variation with intratumor heterogeneity. Recurrence-free survival showed no association with tumor T-cell fraction.

J is TRBJ2-3 and V is TRBV28; D remains ambiguous. Sequencing was carried out using lung tumor tissue. The sequence came from a human donor with non-small cell lung cancer. CDR3 sequence reads: CASMPGFSTDTQYF. The CDR3 nucleotides read TGTGCCAGCATGCCTGGCTTTAGCACAGATACGCAGTATTTT. The full variable domain, with the rest looked up from reference TRBV28 and TRBJ2-3, is DVKVTQSSRYLVKRTGEKVFLECVQDMDHENMFWYRQDPGLGLRLIYFSYDVKMKEKGDIPEGYSVSREKKERFSLILESASTNQTSMYLCASMPGFSTDTQYFGPGTRLTVL.